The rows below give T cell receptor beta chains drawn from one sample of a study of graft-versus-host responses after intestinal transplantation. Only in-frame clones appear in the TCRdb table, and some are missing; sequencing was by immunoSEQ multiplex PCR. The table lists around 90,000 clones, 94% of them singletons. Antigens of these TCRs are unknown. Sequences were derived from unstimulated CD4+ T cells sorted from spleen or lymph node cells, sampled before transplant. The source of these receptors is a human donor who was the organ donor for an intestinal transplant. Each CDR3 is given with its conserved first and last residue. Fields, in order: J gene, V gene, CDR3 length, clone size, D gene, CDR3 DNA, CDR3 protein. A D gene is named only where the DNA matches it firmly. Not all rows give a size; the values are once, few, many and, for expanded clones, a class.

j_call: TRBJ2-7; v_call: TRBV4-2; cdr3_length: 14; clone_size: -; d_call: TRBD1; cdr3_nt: TGTGCCAGCAGCCAAGATCTACAGGGGTACGAGCAGTACTTC; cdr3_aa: CASSQDLQGYEQYF
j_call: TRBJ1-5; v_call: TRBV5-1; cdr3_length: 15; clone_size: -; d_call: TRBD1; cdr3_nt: TGCGCCAGCAGCATAGGGACAGGGATGTTTCAGCCCCAGCATTTT; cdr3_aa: CASSIGTGMFQPQHF
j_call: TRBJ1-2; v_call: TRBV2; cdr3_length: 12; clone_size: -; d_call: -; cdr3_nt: TGTGCCAGCAATGGACTGGCGCCCCACTACACCTTC; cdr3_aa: CASNGLAPHYTF
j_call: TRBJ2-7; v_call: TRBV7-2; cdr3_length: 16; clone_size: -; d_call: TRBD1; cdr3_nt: TGTGCCAGCAGCTTGAGGACAGGACCTTCGTACGGCGAGCAGTACTTC; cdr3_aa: CASSLRTGPSYGEQYF
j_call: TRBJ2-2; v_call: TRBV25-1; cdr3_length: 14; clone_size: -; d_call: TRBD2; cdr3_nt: TGTGCCAGCATCTCGAGCGGGGGCCCCGGGGAGCTGTTTTTT; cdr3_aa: CASISSGGPGELFF
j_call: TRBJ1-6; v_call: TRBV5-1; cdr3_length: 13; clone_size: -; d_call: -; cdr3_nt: TGTGCCAGCAGCTTTCCTTATAATTCACCCCTCCACTTT; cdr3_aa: CASSFPYNSPLHF
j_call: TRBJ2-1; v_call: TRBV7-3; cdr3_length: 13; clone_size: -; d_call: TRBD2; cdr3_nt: TGTGCCAGCAGCCGGGGGGGAATCTATGAGCAGTTCTTC; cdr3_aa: CASSRGGIYEQFF
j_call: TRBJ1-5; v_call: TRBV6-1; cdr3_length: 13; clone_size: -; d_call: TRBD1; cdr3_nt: TGTGCCAGCAGGACAGGGCTGGATCAGCCCCAGCATTTT; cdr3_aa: CASRTGLDQPQHF
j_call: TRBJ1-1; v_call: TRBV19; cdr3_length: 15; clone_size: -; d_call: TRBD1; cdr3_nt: TGTGCCCCCTTGCCCGGGACAGGGATGAACACTGAAGCTTTCTTT; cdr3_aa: CAPLPGTGMNTEAFF
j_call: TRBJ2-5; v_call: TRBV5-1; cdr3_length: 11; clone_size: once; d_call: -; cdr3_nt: TGCGCCAGCAGCTTCGCAGAGACCCAGTACTTC; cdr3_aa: CASSFAETQYF
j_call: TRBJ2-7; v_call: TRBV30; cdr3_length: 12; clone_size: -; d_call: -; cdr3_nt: TGTGCCTGGAGTCCCGAAAGATACGAGCAGTACTTC; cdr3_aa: CAWSPERYEQYF
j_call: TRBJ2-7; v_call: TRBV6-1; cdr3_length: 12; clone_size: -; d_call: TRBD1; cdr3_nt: TGTGCCGGGGGGACAGGGAACTACGAGCAGTACTTC; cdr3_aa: CAGGTGNYEQYF
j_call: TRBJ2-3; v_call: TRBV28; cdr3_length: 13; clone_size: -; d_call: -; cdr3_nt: TGTGCCAGCAGTTTTGTGGGCGCAGATACGCAGTATTTT; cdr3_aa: CASSFVGADTQYF
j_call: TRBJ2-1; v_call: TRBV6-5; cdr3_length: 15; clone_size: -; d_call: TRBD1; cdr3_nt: TGTGCCAGCAGTCAGGGACAGGGGGTGGTCAATGAGCAGTTCTTC; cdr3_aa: CASSQGQGVVNEQFF
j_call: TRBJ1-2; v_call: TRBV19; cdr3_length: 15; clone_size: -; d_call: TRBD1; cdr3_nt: TGTGCCAGTAGGGCTCAAATGGGGACAGGCTATGGCTACACCTTC; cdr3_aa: CASRAQMGTGYGYTF
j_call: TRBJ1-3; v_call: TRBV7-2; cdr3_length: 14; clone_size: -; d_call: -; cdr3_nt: TGTGCCAGCAGCTCAACAGTAAATGGAAACACCATATATTTT; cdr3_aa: CASSSTVNGNTIYF
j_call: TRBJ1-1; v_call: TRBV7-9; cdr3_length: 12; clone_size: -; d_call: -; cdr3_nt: TGTGCCAGCACTCCCGGATCGGATGAAGCTTTCTTT; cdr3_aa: CASTPGSDEAFF
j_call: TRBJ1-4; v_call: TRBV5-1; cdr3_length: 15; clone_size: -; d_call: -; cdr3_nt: TGCGCCAGCAGCGACCGCCCGGGGGCAGACGAAAAACTGTTTTTT; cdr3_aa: CASSDRPGADEKLFF
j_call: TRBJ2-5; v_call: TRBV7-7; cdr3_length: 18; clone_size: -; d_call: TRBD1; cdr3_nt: TGTGCTTTCACAGGGGCGGACAGGAATGGGGTGTACCAAGAGACCCAGTACTTC; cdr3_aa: CAFTGADRNGVYQETQYF
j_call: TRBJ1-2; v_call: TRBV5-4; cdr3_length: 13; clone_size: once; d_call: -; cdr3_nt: TGTGCCAGCAGCGTCGACAGAAACTATGGCTACACCTTC; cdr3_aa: CASSVDRNYGYTF
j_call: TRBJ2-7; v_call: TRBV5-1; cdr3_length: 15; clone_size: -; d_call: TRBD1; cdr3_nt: TGCGCCAGCAGCAGACAGGGGATCGGCTCCTACGAGCAGTACTTC; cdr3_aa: CASSRQGIGSYEQYF
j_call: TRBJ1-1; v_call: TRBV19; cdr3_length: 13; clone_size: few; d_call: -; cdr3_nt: TGTGCCAGTAGTATTGACAGGACCACTGAAGCTTTCTTT; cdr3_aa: CASSIDRTTEAFF
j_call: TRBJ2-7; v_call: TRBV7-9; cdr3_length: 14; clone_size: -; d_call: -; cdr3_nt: TGTGCCAGCAGCTCGCTTGGCACAGCCTACGAGCAGTACTTC; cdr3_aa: CASSSLGTAYEQYF
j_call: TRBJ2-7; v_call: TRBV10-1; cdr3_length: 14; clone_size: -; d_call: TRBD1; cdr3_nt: TGCGCCAGCAGTCTTAGCAGGGGGCCCTACGAGCAGTACTTC; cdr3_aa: CASSLSRGPYEQYF
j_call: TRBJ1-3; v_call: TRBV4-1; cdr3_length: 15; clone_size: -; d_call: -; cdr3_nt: TGCGCCAGCAGCCTACAGGATTACTCTGGAAACACCATATATTTT; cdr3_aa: CASSLQDYSGNTIYF
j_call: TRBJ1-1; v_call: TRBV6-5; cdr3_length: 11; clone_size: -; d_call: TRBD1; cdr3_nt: TGTGCCAGCAGCCGACAGGGGATAAACTTCTTT; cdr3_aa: CASSRQGINFF
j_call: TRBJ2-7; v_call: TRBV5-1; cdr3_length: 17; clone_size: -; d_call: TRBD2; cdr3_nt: TGCGCCAGCAGCTTGGAGGGTGGAGCGGGGGGCCCCTACGAGCAGTACTTC; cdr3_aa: CASSLEGGAGGPYEQYF
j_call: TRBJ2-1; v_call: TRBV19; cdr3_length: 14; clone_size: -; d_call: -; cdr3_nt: TGTGCCAGTAGTCTCCGGGGAGGGGGCAATGAGCAGTTCTTC; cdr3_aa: CASSLRGGGNEQFF
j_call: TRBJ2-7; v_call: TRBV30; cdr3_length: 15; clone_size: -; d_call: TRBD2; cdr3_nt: TGTGCCTGGAGCCCGAGGGCGGGGGGCTCCTACGAGCAGTACTTC; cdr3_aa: CAWSPRAGGSYEQYF
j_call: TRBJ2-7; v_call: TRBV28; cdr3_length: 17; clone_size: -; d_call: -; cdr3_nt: TGTGCCAGCAGTTCCCCCCTCGGGGCAAGAAGCTCCTACGAGCAGTACTTC; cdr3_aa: CASSSPLGARSSYEQYF
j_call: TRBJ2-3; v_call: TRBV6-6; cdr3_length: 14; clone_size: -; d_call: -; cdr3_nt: TGTGCCAGCTGGGACGGGGGCAACTCAGATACGCAGTATTTT; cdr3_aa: CASWDGGNSDTQYF
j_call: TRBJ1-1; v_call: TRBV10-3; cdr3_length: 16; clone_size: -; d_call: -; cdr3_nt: TGTGCCAGTAAGATTCAGGAGGAGGGGCTGAGGACTGAAGCTTTCTTT; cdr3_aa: CASKIQEEGLRTEAFF
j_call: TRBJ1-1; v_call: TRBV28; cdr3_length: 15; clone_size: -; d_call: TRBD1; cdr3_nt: TGTGCCAGCAGTGCGTATGGGACAGGGTCCACTGAAGCTTTCTTT; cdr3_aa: CASSAYGTGSTEAFF
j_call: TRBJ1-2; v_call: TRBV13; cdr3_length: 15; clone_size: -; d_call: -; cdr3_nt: TGTGCCAGCAGCTTAGACGGGACCACTAACTATGGCTACACCTTC; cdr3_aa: CASSLDGTTNYGYTF
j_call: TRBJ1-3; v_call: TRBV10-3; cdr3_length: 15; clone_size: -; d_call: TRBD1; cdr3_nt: TGTGCCATCACCCCGACAGGGCTTCGGGGAAACACCATATATTTT; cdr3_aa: CAITPTGLRGNTIYF
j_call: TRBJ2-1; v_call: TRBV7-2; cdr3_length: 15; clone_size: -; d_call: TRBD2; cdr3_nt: TGTGCCAGCAGCCCCACTAGCGGGGGGGCCTTGGAGCAGTTCTTC; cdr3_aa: CASSPTSGGALEQFF
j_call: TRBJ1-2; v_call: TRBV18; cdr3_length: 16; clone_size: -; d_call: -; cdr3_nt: TGTGCCAGCTCACCAGAGGTCCTTGAATTGGACTATGGCTACACCTTC; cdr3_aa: CASSPEVLELDYGYTF
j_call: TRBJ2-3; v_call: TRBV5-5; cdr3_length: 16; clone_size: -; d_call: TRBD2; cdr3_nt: TGTGCCAGCAGCTCAATTAGCGGGGGGTTGAGAGATACGCAGTATTTT; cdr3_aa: CASSSISGGLRDTQYF
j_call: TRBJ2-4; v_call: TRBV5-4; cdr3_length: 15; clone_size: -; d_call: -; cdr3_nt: TGTGCCAGCAGCGGGGGTGACCTAGCCAAAAACATTCAGTACTTC; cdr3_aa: CASSGGDLAKNIQYF
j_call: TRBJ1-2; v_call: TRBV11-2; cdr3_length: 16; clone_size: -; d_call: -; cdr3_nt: TGTGCCAGCAGCTTAGATTCGGGTATTTCCACCTATGGCTACACCTTC; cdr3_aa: CASSLDSGISTYGYTF
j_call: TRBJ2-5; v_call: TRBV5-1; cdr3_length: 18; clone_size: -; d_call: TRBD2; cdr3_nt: TGCGCCAGCAGCTTGGCAGGGCTAGCGGGGGGCGTAGGAGAGACCCAGTACTTC; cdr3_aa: CASSLAGLAGGVGETQYF
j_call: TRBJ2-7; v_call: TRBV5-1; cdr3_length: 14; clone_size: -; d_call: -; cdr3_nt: TGCGCCAGCAGCCGTCCCGGTGGGGCCGAGGAGCAGTACTTC; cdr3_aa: CASSRPGGAEEQYF
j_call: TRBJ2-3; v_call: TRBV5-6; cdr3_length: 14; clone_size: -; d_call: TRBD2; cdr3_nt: TGTGCCAGCAGCTTTGCGGGGGGCACAGATACGCAGTATTTT; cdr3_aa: CASSFAGGTDTQYF
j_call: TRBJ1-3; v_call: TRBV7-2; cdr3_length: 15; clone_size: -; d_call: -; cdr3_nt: TGTGCCAGCAGCCTGACTTCTGCCTCTGGAAACACCATATATTTT; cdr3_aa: CASSLTSASGNTIYF
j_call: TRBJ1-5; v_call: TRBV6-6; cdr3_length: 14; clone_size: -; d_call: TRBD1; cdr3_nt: TGTGCCAGTAGTGGGGGACAGTACAATCAGCCCCAGCATTTT; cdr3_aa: CASSGGQYNQPQHF
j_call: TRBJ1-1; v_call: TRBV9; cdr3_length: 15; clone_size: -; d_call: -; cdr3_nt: TGTGCCAGCAGCGTAATGACAGGAGGGTGGACTGAAGCTTTCTTT; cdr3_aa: CASSVMTGGWTEAFF